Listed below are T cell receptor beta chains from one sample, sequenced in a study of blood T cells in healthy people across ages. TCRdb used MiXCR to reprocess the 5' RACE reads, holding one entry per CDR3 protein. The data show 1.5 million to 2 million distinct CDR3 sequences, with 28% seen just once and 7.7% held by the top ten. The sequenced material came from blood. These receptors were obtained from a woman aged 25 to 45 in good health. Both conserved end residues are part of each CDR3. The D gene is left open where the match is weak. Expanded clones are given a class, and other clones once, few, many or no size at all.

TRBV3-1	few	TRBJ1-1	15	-	CASSHSVGGHTEAFF	TGTGCCAGCAGCCATTCGGTCGGGGGGCACACTGAAGCTTTCTTT
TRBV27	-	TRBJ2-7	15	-	CASSLRRDDSYEQYF	TGTGCCAGCAGTTTACGGCGGGACGACTCCTACGAGCAGTACTTC
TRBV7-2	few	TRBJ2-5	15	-	CASSLMPTVQETQYF	TGTGCCAGCAGCTTAATGCCGACAGTCCAAGAGACCCAGTACTTC
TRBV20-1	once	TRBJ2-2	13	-	CSARSPGAGELFF	TGCAGTGCTAGAAGCCCTGGGGCCGGGGAGCTGTTTTTT
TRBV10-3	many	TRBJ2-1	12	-	CAISEGGNEQFF	TGTGCCATCAGTGAAGGAGGAAATGAGCAGTTCTTC
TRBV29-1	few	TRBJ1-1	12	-	CSVLSGNTEAFF	TGCAGCGTTCTTTCAGGGAACACTGAAGCTTTCTTT
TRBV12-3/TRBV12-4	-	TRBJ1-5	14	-	CASSETGFTQPQHF	TGTGCCAGCAGTGAAACAGGGTTTACTCAGCCCCAGCATTTT
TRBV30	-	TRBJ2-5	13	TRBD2	CAWSVQRGGLQYF	TGTGCCTGGAGTGTACAGCGGGGGGGCCTTCAGTACTTC
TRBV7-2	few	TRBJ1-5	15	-	CASSLESGAGQPQHF	TGTGCCAGCAGCTTAGAGTCAGGCGCTGGTCAGCCCCAGCATTTT
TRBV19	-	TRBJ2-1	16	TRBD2	CASSRSSGGAPNEQFF	TGTGCCAGTAGTAGGTCTAGCGGGGGGGCCCCCAATGAGCAGTTCTTC
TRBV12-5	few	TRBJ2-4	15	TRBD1	CASGPSGTAKNIQYF	TGTGCTAGTGGCCCATCCGGGACAGCAAAAAACATTCAGTACTTC
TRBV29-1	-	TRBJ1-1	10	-	CSSGDQEAFF	TGCAGCTCAGGGGACCAAGAAGCTTTCTTT
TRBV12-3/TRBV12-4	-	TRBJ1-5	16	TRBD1	CASSDSGQGRGWPQHF	TGTGCCAGCAGCGACTCCGGACAGGGACGGGGTTGGCCCCAGCATTTT
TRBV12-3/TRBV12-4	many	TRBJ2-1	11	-	CASRPGLEQFF	TGTGCCAGCAGGCCTGGTCTCGAGCAGTTCTTC
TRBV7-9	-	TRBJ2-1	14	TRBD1	CASSSPDRGDEQFF	TGTGCCAGCAGCTCACCGGACAGGGGAGATGAGCAGTTCTTC
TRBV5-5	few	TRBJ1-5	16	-	CASSSAHPLGNQPQHF	TGTGCCAGCAGCTCCGCCCACCCTTTGGGCAATCAGCCCCAGCATTTT
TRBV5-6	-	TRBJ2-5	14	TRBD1	CASSLPGTEETQYF	TGTGCCAGCAGCCTGCCCGGGACAGAAGAGACCCAGTACTTC
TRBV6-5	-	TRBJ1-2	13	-	CASSYWDGGGYTF	TGTGCCAGCAGTTACTGGGACGGAGGGGGCTACACCTTC
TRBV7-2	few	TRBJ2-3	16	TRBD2	CASSVGTSGRTDAQYF	TGTGCCAGCAGCGTAGGGACTAGCGGGAGGACAGATGCGCAGTATTTT
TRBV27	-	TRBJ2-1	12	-	CASSLPSGGQFF	TGTGCCAGCAGTCTCCCCTCCGGAGGGCAGTTCTTC
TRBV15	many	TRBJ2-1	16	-	CATSRDLGGSYNEQFF	TGTGCCACCAGCAGAGATCTAGGGGGCTCCTACAATGAGCAGTTCTTC
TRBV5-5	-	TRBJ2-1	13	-	CASSIGTYSEQFF	TGTGCCAGCAGCATTGGGACCTACAGTGAGCAGTTCTTC
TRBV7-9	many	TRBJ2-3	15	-	CASSLETQVTDTQYF	TGTGCCAGCAGCTTAGAGACACAGGTCACAGATACGCAGTATTTT
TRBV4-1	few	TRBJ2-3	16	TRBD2	CASRQDPGGSTDTQYF	TGCGCCAGCAGACAAGACCCGGGGGGAAGCACAGATACGCAGTATTTT
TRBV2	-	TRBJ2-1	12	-	CASSFTANEQFF	TGTGCCAGCAGTTTTACCGCCAATGAGCAGTTCTTC
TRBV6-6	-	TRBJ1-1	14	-	CASSYSMMNTEAFF	TGTGCCAGCAGTTACTCGATGATGAACACTGAAGCTTTCTTT
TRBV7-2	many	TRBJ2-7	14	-	CASSFAGITYEQYF	TGTGCCAGCAGCTTCGCAGGGATCACCTACGAGCAGTACTTC
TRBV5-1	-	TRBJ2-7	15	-	CASSLEGPGSYEQYF	TGCGCCAGCAGCTTGGAAGGGCCGGGCTCCTACGAGCAGTACTTC
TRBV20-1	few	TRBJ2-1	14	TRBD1	CSAMGQGANNEQFF	TGCAGTGCCATGGGACAGGGGGCCAACAATGAGCAGTTCTTC
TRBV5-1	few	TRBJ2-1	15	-	CASSPTGVTYNEQFF	TGCGCCAGCAGCCCGACAGGAGTGACCTACAATGAGCAGTTCTTC
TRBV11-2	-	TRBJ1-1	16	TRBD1	CASSSTGQGIGTEAFF	TGTGCCAGCAGCTCCACCGGACAGGGGATCGGCACTGAAGCTTTCTTT
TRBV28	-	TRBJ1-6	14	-	CASSSGPIRSPLHF	TGTGCCAGCAGTTCGGGACCTATTCGGTCACCCCTCCACTTT
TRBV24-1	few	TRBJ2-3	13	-	CATSDSLAYTQYF	TGTGCCACCAGTGATTCCCTAGCGTATACGCAGTATTTT
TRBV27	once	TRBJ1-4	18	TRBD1	CASSSLLLDREGNEKLFF	TGTGCCAGCAGTTCCCTATTACTAGACAGGGAAGGTAATGAAAAACTGTTTTTT
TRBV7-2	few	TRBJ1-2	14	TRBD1	CASSPSDRAYGYTF	TGTGCCAGCAGCCCTTCGGACAGGGCTTATGGCTACACCTTC
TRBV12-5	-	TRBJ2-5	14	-	CASGDFTRQETQYF	TGTGCTAGTGGGGACTTTACTAGGCAAGAGACCCAGTACTTC
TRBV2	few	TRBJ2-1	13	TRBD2	CASSGWTSGEQFF	TGTGCCAGCAGTGGTTGGACTAGCGGTGAGCAGTTCTTC
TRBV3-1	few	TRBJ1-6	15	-	CASSQDLGVGSPLHF	TGTGCCAGCAGCCAAGACCTAGGGGTTGGATCACCCCTCCACTTT
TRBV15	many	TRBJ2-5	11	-	CARRGKETQYF	TGTGCACGGCGAGGGAAAGAGACCCAGTACTTC
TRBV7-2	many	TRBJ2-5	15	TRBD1	CASSLNRGRGETQYF	TGTGCCAGCAGTCTTAACAGGGGGCGCGGAGAGACCCAGTACTTC
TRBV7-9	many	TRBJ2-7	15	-	CASSLDSGSSYEQYF	TGTGCCAGCAGCTTAGATAGCGGTAGCTCCTACGAGCAGTACTTC
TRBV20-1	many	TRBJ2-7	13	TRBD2	CSAKGLAGYEQYF	TGCAGTGCTAAGGGACTAGCGGGGTACGAGCAGTACTTC
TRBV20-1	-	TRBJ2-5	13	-	CSAGGAPGETQYF	TGCAGTGCTGGGGGGGCCCCGGGTGAGACCCAGTACTTC
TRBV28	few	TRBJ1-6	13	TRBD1	CASRRTGNSPLHF	TGTGCCAGCAGGAGGACAGGGAATTCACCCCTCCACTTT
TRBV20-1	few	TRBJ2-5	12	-	CIGAADQETQYF	TGCATCGGCGCGGCAGACCAAGAGACCCAGTACTTC
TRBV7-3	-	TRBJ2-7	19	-	CASSLYAPTTRASSYEQYF	TGTGCCAGCAGCTTATACGCCCCAACAACGAGGGCGAGCTCCTACGAGCAGTACTTC
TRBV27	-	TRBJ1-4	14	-	CASSLSWEGEKLFF	TGTGCCAGCAGTTTATCGTGGGAGGGGGAAAAACTGTTTTTT
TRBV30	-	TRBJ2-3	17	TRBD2	CAWSVARTSGVADTQYF	TGTGCCTGGAGTGTAGCCCGGACTAGCGGGGTGGCAGATACGCAGTATTTT
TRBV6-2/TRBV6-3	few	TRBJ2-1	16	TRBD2	CASSYAASGGYNEQFF	TGTGCCAGCAGTTACGCTGCCAGCGGGGGTTACAATGAGCAGTTCTTC
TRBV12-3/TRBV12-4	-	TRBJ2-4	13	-	CASSPSEVGPQYF	TGTGCCAGCAGTCCCAGTGAGGTAGGGCCCCAGTACTTC
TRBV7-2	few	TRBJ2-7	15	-	CASSYLTTVSYEQYF	TGTGCCAGCAGCTACCTCACGACAGTCTCCTACGAGCAGTACTTC
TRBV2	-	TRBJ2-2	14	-	CASSEQTDTGELFF	TGTGCCAGCAGTGAGCAGACAGACACCGGGGAGCTGTTTTTT
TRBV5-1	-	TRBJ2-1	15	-	CASSSQGGGDNEQFF	TGCGCCAGCAGCTCGCAAGGGGGAGGTGACAATGAGCAGTTCTTC
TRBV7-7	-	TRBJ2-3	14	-	CASSLQGIADTQYF	TGTGCCAGCAGCTTGCAGGGTATAGCAGATACGCAGTATTTT